Sequencing of this TCR beta chain was carried out in a study of cytomegalovirus exposure and HLA in healthy donors. Primers: 60 Vbeta forward and 13 Jbeta reverse. Profiling relied on immunoSEQ multiplex PCR, and the TCRdb table lists in-frame clones only, not all of them. The table includes roughly 190,000 clones, over 80% detected once. The V end was cut by 6 bases, the J end by 13 bases, with 20 bases between. The V gene's germline CDR1 is LNHDA and CDR2 SQIVND (reference sequence). This CDR3 spans 13 amino acids. Sequencing was carried out using PBMCs. This receptor was obtained from a man younger than 45 in good health and CMV-seronegative. The rearrangement uses TRBV19 and TRBJ2-3; maybe TRBD1 (6 bases). CDR3 amino acids: CASSSTDRPREYF. The DNA of the CDR3 is TGTGCCAGTAGCTCCACCGACAGGCCCCGGGAGTATTTT.